This T cell receptor (beta chain) came from a study of blood T cell repertoires in COVID-19 (dated by TCRdb to 2019 to 2021). Notes on the research overall: Samples from collaborators originated in the United States, Italy and Spain and spanned both the acute and convalescent phases of COVID-19. A de-identified subject ID, COVID-19 status, age in years and sex were almost always included in the sample metadata. The prospective study material was composed of cDNA or gDNA derived from T cells, B-cell-depleted T cells, or PBMCs. Where available, HLA class I and class II types were taken from metadata supplied by the sample provider and were not determined by assay-based typing. The repertoires were released in a freely available public database intended as a resource for research on the immune response to SARS-CoV-2. Samples were obtained from the ongoing ImmuneRACE study (first 160 participants) and from over 1,000 subjects provided by 6 global collaborators. The dataset comprised deeply sampled blood TCRbeta repertoires from subjects exposed to, actively infected with, or recovered from COVID-19. What the authors observed across the whole study: How much clinical and demographic metadata was included differed by source and by participant, and the metadata was provided uncurated.

The CDR3 starts with the cysteine, ends with the phenylalanine, and has 14 residues. This entry keeps only the CDR3 DNA: 42 bases, framed from base 1. Deletion took 11 bases off V and 4 bases off J, with a span of 18 bases between the germline ends. From the germline V gene, CDR1 is SNHLY and CDR2 is FYNNEI. This clone has just a few counts. Its antigen target is currently unknown. Per-base quality was not reported, and no clone a single base away is much larger than it. Collaborating institutions collected whole blood in K2EDTA tubes following their own protocols. Collaborator samples were shipped for TCRbeta analysis as frozen whole blood, isolated PBMCs, or DNA extracted from either sample type. The immunoSEQ Assay, a bias-controlled multiplex PCR, was used to amplify TCRbeta CDR3 regions from genomic DNA. Under the source paper's analysis protocol: The number of nucleated cells in each sample was estimated by amplification of reference gene primers within the assay. To quantify the absolute abundance of each unique TCRbeta CDR3 rearrangement, sequence reads were collapsed and filtered. Productive Simpson clonality was computed per sample as the square root of Simpson's diversity index over productive rearrangements. Drawn from immuneACCESS, this table holds only the in-frame rearrangements with V and J called that TCRdb kept. Clones are partly lost; checked studies trace under half to an unresolved V gene and leave the rest unexplained. The V and J calls and clone size are taken from that table; D and trimming were inferred from the DNA. Counted in this sample were about 140,000 clones; 65% to 90% of them appeared once. The top ten clones comprise more than 8.5% of the sample.

The clonotype was recovered from a man aged 55 to 70 with active or convalescent COVID-19. Recombination connected TRBV2 to TRBJ2-1; 6 matching bases give a weak D call of TRBD2. Sequenced input: peripheral blood. CDR3 reads: CAALEGEEYNEQFF. In nucleotide form, the sequence is TGTGCCGCCCTCGAAGGGGAGGAATACAATGAGCAGTTCTTC.